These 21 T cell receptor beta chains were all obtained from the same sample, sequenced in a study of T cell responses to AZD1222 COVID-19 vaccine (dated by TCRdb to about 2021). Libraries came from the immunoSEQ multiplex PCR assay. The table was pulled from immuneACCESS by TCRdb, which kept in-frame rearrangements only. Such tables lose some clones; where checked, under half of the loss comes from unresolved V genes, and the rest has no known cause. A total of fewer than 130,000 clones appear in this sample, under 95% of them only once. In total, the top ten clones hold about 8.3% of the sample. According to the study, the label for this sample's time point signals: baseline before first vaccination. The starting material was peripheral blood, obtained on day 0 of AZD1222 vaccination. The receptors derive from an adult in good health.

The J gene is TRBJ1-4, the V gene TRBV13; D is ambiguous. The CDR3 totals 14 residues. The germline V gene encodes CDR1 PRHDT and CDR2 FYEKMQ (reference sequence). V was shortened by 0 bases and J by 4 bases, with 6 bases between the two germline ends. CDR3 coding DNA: TGTGCCAGCAGCTTAGGAGGAGTTAATGAAAAACTGTTTTTT. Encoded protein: CASSLGGVNEKLFF.

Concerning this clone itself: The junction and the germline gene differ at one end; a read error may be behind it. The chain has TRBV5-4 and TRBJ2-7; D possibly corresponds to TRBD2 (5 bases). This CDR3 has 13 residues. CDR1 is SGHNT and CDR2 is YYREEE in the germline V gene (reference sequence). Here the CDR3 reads CASSSADREAASF. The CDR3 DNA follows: TGTGCCAGCAGCTCAGCAGACCGGGAAGCAGCATCCTTC.

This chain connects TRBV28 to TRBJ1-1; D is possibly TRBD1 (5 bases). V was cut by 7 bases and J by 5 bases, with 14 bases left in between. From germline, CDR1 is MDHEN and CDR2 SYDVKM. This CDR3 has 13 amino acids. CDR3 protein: CASNGQSGTEAFF. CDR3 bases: TGTGCCAGCAACGGACAATCGGGGACTGAAGCTTTCTTT.

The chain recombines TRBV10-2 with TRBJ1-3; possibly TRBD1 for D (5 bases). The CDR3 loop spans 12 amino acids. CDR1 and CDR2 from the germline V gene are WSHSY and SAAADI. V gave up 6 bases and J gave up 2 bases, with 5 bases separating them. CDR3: CASRTAGNTIYF. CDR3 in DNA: TGCGCCAGCAGGACAGCTGGAAACACCATATATTTT.

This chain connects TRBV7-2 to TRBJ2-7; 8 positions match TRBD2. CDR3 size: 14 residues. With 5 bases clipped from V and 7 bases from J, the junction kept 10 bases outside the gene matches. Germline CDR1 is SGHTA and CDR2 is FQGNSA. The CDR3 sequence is CASSKTSDSREQYF. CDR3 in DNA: TGTGCCAGCAGCAAGACTAGCGATTCAAGGGAGCAGTACTTC.

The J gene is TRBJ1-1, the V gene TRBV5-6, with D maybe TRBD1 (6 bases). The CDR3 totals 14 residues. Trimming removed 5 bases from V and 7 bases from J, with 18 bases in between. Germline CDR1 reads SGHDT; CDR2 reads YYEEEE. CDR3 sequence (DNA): TGTGCCAGCAGTTATCACCCCGGGACAATTGAAGCTTTCTTT. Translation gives CASSYHPGTIEAFF.

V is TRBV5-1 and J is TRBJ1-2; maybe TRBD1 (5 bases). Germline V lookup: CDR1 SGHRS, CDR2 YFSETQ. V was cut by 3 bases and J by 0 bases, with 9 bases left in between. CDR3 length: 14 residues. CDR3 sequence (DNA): TGCGCCAGCAGCTACCAGGGTACTAACTATGGCTACACCTTC. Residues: CASSYQGTNYGYTF.

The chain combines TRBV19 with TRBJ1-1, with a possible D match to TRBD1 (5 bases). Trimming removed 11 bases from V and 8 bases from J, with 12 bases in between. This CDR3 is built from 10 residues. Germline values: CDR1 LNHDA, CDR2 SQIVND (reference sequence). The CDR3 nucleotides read TGTGCCTGGATGAGACAGGAAGCTTTCTTT. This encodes CAWMRQEAFF. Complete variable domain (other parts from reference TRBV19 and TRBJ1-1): DGGITQSPKYLFRKEGQNVTLSCEQNLNHDAMYWYRQDPGQGLRLIYYSQIVNDFQKGDIAEGYSVSREKKESFPLTVTSAQKNPTAFYLCAWMRQEAFFGQGTRLTVV.

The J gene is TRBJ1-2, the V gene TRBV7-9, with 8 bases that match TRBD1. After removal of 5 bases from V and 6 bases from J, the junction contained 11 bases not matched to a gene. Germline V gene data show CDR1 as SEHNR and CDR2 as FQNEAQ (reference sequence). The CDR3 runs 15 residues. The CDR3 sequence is CASSAPTTGDHGYTF. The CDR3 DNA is TGTGCCAGCAGCGCACCGACGACAGGGGATCATGGCTACACCTTC.

For the CDR3, the DNA is TGTGCCACCAGTGATTTAAGGGGCGAGCAGTACTTC. It translates to CATSDLRGEQYF. The V gene is TRBV24-1, the J gene TRBJ2-7; possibly TRBD1 for D (5 bases). CDR1 KGHDR and CDR2 SFDVKD come from the germline V gene. The V end lost 1 base, the J end lost 6 bases, and 6 bases lay between the germline ends. CDR3 length equals 12 residues.

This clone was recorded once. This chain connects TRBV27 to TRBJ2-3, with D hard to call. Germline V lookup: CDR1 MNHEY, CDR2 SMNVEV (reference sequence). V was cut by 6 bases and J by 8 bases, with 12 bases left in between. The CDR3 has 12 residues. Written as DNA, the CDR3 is TGTGCCAGCAGCCCCCCGGGTGGTACGCAGTATTTT. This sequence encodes CASSPPGGTQYF.

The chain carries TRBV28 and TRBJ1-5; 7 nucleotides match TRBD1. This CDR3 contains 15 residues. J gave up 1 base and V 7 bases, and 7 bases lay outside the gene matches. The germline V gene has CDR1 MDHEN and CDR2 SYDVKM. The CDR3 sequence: CASILTGMSNQPQHF. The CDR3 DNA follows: TGTGCCAGCATTCTGACAGGGATGAGCAATCAGCCCCAGCATTTT.

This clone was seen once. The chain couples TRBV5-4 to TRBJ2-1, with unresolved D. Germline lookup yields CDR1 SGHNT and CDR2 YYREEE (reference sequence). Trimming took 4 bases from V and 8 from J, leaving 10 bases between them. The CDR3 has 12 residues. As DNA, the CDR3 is TGTGCCAGCAGCCCGTTAGGTCATGAGCAGTTCTTC. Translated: CASSPLGHEQFF.

The chain's CDR3 is CSVVGRGSSYEQYF. DNA of the CDR3: TGCAGCGTTGTTGGGCGGGGTAGCTCCTACGAGCAGTACTTC. The chain combines TRBV29-1 with TRBJ2-7; weak D call: TRBD2 (6 bases). Germline CDR1 reads SQVTM; CDR2 reads ANQGSEA. The CDR3 has 14 residues. Trimming removed 4 bases from V and 0 bases from J, with 13 bases in between.

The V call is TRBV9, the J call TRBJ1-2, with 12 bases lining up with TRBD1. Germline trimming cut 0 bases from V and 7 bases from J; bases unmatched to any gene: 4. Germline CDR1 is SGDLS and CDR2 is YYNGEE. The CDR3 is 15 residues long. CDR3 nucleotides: TGTGCCAGCAGCGTAGTAGGGACAGGGGGCGGTGGCTACACCTTC. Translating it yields CASSVVGTGGGGYTF.

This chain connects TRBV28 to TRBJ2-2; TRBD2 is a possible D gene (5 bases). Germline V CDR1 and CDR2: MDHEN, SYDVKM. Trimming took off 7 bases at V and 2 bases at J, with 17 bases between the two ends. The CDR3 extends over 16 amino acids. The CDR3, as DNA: TGTGCCAGCAACTTAGGTGTACGGGGAAACACCGGGGAGCTGTTTTTT. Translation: CASNLGVRGNTGELFF.

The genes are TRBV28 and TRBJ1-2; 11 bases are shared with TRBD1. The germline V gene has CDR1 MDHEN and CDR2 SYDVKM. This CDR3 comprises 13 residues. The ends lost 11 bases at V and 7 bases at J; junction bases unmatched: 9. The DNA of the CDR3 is TGTGCCGCTGGGGTCGGGACAGGGGGTGGCTACACCTTC. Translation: CAAGVGTGGGYTF.

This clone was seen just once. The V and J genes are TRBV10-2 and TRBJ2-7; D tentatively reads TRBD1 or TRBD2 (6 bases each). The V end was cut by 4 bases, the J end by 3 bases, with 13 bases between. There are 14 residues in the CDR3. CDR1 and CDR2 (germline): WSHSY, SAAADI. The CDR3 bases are TGCGCCAGCAGTGCGGGGGCCGCAAACTACGAGCAGTACTTC. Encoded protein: CASSAGAANYEQYF.

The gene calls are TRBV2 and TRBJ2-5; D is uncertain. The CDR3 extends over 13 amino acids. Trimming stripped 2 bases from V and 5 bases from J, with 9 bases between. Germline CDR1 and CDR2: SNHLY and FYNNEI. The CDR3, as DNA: TGTGCCAGCAGTGAATATCAACGGGAGACCCAGTACTTC. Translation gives CASSEYQRETQYF. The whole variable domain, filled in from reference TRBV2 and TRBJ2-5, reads EPEVTQTPSHQVTQMGQEVILRCVPISNHLYFYWYRQILGQKVEFLVSFYNNEISEKSEIFDDQFSVERPDGSNFTLKIRSTKLEDSAMYFCASSEYQRETQYFGPGTRLLVL.

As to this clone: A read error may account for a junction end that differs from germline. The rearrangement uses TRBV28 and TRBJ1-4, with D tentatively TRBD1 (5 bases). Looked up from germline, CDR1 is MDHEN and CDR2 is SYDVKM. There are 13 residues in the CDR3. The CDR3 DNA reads TGTGCCAGCAGTTACTCTAGTTGGGGAAGGGGTGTTTTT. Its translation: CASSYSSWGRGVF. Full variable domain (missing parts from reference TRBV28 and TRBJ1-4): DVKVTQSSRYLVKRTGEKVFLECVQDMDHENMFWYRQDPGLGLRLIYFSYDVKMKEKGDIPEGYSVSREKKERFSLILESASTNQTSMYLCASSYSSWGRGVFGSGTQLSVL.

The CDR3 DNA follows: TGTGCCAGCAGCAAAGGGGTGAACACTGAAGCTTTCTTT. Its translation: CASSKGVNTEAFF. The chain has TRBV7-2 and TRBJ1-1; D may be TRBD1 (5 bases). V was pared by 5 bases and J by 0 bases, with 7 bases between. Germline V CDR1 and CDR2: SGHTA, FQGNSA. The CDR3 runs to 13 residues.